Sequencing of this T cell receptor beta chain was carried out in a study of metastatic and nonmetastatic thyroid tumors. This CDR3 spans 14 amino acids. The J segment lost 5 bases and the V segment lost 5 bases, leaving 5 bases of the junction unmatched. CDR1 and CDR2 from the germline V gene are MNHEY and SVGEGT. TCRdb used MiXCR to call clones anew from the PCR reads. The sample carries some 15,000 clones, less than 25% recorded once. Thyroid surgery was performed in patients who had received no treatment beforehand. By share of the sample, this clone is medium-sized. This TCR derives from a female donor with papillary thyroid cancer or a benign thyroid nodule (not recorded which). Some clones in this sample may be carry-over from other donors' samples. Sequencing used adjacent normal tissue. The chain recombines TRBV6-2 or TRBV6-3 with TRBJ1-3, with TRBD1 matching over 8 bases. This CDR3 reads CASSARQGRNTIYF. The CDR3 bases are TGTGCCAGCAGTGCCCGACAGGGGAGAAACACCATATATTTT.